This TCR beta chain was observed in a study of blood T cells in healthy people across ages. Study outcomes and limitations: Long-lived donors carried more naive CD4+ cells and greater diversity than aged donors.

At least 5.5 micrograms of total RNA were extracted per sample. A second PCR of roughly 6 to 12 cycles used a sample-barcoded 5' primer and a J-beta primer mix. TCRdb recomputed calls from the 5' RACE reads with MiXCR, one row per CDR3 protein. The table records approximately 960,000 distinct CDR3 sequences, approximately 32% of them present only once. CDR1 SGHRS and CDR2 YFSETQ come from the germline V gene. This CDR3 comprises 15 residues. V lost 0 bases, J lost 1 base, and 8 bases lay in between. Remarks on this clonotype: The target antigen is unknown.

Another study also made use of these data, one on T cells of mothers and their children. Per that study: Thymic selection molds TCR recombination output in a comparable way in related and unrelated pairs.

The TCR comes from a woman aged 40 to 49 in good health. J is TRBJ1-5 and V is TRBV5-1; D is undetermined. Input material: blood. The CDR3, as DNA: TGCGCCAGCAGCTTGGACGCCCTAAGCAATCAGCCCCAGCATTTT. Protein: CASSLDALSNQPQHF. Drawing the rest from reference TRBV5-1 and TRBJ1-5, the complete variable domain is KAGVTQTPRYLIKTRGQQVTLSCSPISGHRSVSWYQQTPGQGLQFLFEYFSETQRNKGNFPGRFSGRQFSNSRSEMNVSTLELGDSALYLCASSLDALSNQPQHFGDGTRLSIL.